The clone carrying this T cell receptor beta chain was detected a few times. Generated by immunoSEQ multiplex PCR, the TCRdb table keeps only in-frame clones and is missing some. This sample yields hundreds of thousands of clones, of which roughly nine tenths are seen a single time; 0.95% to 1.3% belongs to the top ten. This sample is part of a study of blood T cell repertoires in COVID-19. The CDR3 runs 14 residues. CDR1 is SGHTS, CDR2 YDEGEE, per germline. V was clipped by 1 base and J by 3 bases; unmatched bases: 2. This sequence was found in a man aged 25-40 years who had recovered from COVID-19. The J gene is TRBJ2-3, the V gene TRBV5-8; 7 bases are shared with TRBD2. The sample taken for sequencing was PBMCs or T cells enriched from blood (not recorded which). CDR3 protein: CASSLSLATDTQYF. The DNA for the CDR3 is TGTGCCAGCAGCTTGTCACTAGCGACAGATACGCAGTATTTT.